This T cell receptor (beta chain) was sequenced during a study of cytotoxic CD8 clonotypes in ibrutinib-treated CLL. Sequencing was performed with immunoSEQ multiplex PCR; in TCRdb, only in-frame clones are kept and a portion is missing. The data contain over 45,000 clones, roughly 54% of them singletons. The V end lost 6 bases, the J end lost 0 bases, and 9 bases lay between the germline ends. Germline CDR1 and CDR2: MNHEY and SMNVEV (reference sequence). The CDR3 runs 13 residues. The chain has TRBV27 and TRBJ2-7; D possibly uses TRBD1 or TRBD2 (6 bases each). Specimen: PBMCs, collected at disease progression, from a patient treated with ibrutinib. The clonotype was recovered from a human donor with chronic lymphocytic leukemia. The CDR3 DNA follows: TGTGCCAGCAGCTGGGGGGCCTCCTACGAGCAGTACTTC. The encoded protein is CASSWGASYEQYF.